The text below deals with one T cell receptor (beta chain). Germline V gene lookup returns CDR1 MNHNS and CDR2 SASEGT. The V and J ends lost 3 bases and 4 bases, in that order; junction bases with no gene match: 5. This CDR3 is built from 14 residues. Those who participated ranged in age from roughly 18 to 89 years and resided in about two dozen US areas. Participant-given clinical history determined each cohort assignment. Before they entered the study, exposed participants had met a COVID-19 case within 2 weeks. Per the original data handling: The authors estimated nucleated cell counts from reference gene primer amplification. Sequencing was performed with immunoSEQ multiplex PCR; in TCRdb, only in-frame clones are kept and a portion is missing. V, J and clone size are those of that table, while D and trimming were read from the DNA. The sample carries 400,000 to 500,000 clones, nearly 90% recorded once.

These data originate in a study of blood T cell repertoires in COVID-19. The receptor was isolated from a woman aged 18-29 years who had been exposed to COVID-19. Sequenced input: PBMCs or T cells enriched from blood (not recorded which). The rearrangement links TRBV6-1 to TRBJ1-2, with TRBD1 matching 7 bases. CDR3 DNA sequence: TGTGCCAGCAGTGAGACTGGACAGGTCTATGGCTACACCTTC. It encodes CASSETGQVYGYTF.